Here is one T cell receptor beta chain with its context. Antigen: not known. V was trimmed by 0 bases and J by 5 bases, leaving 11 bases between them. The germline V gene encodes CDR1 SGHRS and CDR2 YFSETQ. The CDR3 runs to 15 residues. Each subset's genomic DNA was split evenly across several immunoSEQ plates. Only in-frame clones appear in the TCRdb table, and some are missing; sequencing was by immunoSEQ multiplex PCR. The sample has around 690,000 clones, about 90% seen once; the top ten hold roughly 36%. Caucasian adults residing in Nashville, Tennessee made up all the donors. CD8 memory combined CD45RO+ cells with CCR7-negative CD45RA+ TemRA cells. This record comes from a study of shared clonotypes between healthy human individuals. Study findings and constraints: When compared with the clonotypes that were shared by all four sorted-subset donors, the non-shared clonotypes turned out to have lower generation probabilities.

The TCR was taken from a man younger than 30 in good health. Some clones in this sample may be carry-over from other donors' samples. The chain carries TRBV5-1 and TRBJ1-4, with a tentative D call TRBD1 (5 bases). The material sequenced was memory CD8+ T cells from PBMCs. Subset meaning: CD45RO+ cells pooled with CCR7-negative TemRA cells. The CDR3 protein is CASSLVGTENEKLFF. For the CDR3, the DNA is TGCGCCAGCAGCTTGGTGGGGACTGAGAATGAAAAACTGTTTTTT.